This TCR beta chain comes out of a study of blood T cell repertoires in COVID-19. Using immunoSEQ multiplex PCR, the repertoire was profiled, and TCRdb retains in-frame clones only, with some absent. The sample yields 250,000 to 300,000 clones, around nine tenths seen once. Germline values: CDR1 SGHRS, CDR2 YFSETQ. Between the trimmed V and J ends, which lost 7 bases and 5 bases, there was a span of 11 bases. The CDR3 totals 12 residues. The TCR was taken from a woman in her 30s with COVID-19, enrolled during active disease. V usage is TRBV5-1 and J usage is TRBJ2-3, with D maybe TRBD2 (5 bases). The sample consisted of peripheral blood. CDR3 amino acids: CASSSGRDTQYF. As DNA, the CDR3 is TGCGCCAGCTCGTCGGGAAGAGATACGCAGTATTTT.